The next 11 T cell receptor beta chains were all read from a single sample in a study of identical twins. From the 5' RACE reads, TCRdb called clonotypes with MiXCR, one entry per CDR3 protein. The data show about 520,000 distinct CDR3 sequences, less than 25% seen once. This same sample was also part of a study on T cells expressing NK-cell markers.

The sequenced material came from CD4+ T cells sorted from blood. The receptors were gathered from a woman aged 18-29 years in good health.

Only a few counts were recorded for this clonotype. V and J are TRBV20-1 and TRBJ1-1; possibly TRBD1 for D (5 bases). Per the germline V gene, CDR1 is DFQATT and CDR2 is SNEGSKA (reference sequence). V lost 5 bases, J lost 10 bases, and 23 bases lay in between. This CDR3 contains 14 residues. In nucleotides, the CDR3 is TGCAGTGCTGTCAGGGACGTTGGTAGCTCTGGAGCTTTCTTT. Translated, it gives CSAVRDVGSSGAFF.

V and J are TRBV10-3 and TRBJ1-5, with D possibly being TRBD1 (6 bases). This CDR3 spans 16 amino acids. V gave up 1 base and J gave up 3 bases, with 13 bases separating them. Germline lookup yields CDR1 ENHRY and CDR2 SYGVKD. DNA for the CDR3: TGTGCCATCAGTGAGTTCCAACAGGGAACCAATCAGCCCCAGCATTTT. This codes for CAISEFQQGTNQPQHF.

This clonotype was seen more than once but under ten times. The DNA of the CDR3 is TGTGCCAGCAGCTTAGGTCTGAGCGGGAGGGCCGGCAATGAGCAGTTCTTC. Translating it yields CASSLGLSGRAGNEQFF. The chain has TRBV11-2 and TRBJ2-1; 10 bases are a match to TRBD2. This CDR3 has 17 residues. CDR1 and CDR2 from the germline V gene are SGHAT and FQNNGV. The V and J ends lost 1 base and 6 bases, in that order; junction bases with no gene match: 9.

On this clonotype: The junction shows a germline mismatch at one end, possibly a read error. J is TRBJ2-3 and V is TRBV20-1; D tentatively fits TRBD1 or TRBD2 (6 bases each). Germline values: CDR1 DFQATT, CDR2 SNEGSKA (reference sequence). CDR3 size: 13 residues. In DNA form, the CDR3 reads TGCAGTGCCAGAGGGGGGAGTGGAGATACGCAGTATTTT. Amino acid sequence: CSARGGSGDTQYF.

The rearrangement links TRBV20-1 to TRBJ1-1; D may be TRBD1 (6 bases). Germline values: CDR1 DFQATT, CDR2 SNEGSKA (reference sequence). The length of the CDR3 is 12 residues. Trimming left V 4 bases short and J 8 bases short, with 14 bases between. DNA of the CDR3: TGCAGTGCTACCTTAGGGGGAGAGGAAGCTTTCTTT. Translated, it gives CSATLGGEEAFF.

This clonotype was found a few times. This rearrangement joins TRBV7-2 to TRBJ1-6, with D uncertain. CDR3 length: 13 residues. V shed 3 bases and J shed 11 bases, with 11 bases lying between them. Germline-derived CDR1 and CDR2 are SGHTA and FQGNSA. The CDR3 sequence is CASSLRMETPLHF. The CDR3, as DNA: TGTGCCAGCAGCTTGCGGATGGAGACACCCCTCCACTTT.

The rearrangement joins TRBV20-1 to TRBJ2-5; D uncertain. The CDR3 has 13 amino acids. The germline V and J ends were trimmed by 4 bases and 0 bases, with 9 bases remaining between them. Per germline, CDR1 DFQATT and CDR2 SNEGSKA (reference sequence). The CDR3 loop reads CSANGPYQETQYF. The CDR3 DNA reads as TGCAGTGCTAACGGACCCTACCAAGAGACCCAGTACTTC.

The V and J genes are TRBV19 and TRBJ1-5; 9 bases are a match to TRBD1. Germline values: CDR1 LNHDA, CDR2 SQIVND (reference sequence). This CDR3 contains 15 residues. Germline trimming cut 9 bases from V and 3 bases from J; bases unmatched to any gene: 9. The CDR3 here is CASSEGTGYNQPQHF. In DNA, the CDR3 is TGTGCCAGCAGCGAAGGGACAGGGTACAATCAGCCCCAGCATTTT.

The gene calls are TRBV20-1 and TRBJ2-1; D perhaps matches TRBD2 (5 bases). CDR1 DFQATT and CDR2 SNEGSKA come from the germline V gene (reference sequence). Trimming took 1 base from V and 2 from J, leaving 12 bases between them. The CDR3 spans 15 residues. CDR3 sequence (DNA): TGCAGTGCTAGAGCGAGGTCTAGCCCCTACAATGAGCAGTTCTTC. It specifies CSARARSSPYNEQFF.

A word on this clonotype: A read error is possible here, since a much larger clone lies one base away. The rearrangement links TRBV6-2 or TRBV6-3 to TRBJ2-1; D is undetermined. This CDR3 is built from 12 residues. Trimming left V 9 bases short and J 2 bases short, with 8 bases between. Germline-derived CDR1 and CDR2 are MNHEY and SVGEGT. CDR3 DNA: TGTGCCAGAAGTCAGACCTACAATGAGCAGTTCTTC. Its translation is CARSQTYNEQFF.

The J gene is TRBJ2-1, the V gene TRBV9, with 7 positions matching TRBD1. In germline, CDR1 is SGDLS, CDR2 YYNGEE. Trimming at V came to 3 bases and at J to 0 bases, leaving 9 bases not matched to a gene. This CDR3 has 17 amino acids. The CDR3 protein is CASSAAGTVSSYNEQFF. Here the CDR3 DNA reads TGTGCCAGCAGCGCCGCCGGGACAGTCAGCTCCTACAATGAGCAGTTCTTC.